The 26 T cell receptor beta chains presented below share a single source sample, sequenced in a study of OX40 agonist ivuxolimab in advanced cancers. Sequencing used immunoSEQ multiplex PCR; TCRdb keeps in-frame clones, though not all of them. This repertoire shows 35,000 to 40,000 clones, roughly 82% found once; its top ten account for approximately 22%. The starting material was CD4+ or CD8+ T cells sorted from blood, obtained in a trial of the OX40 agonist ivuxolimab. The receptors come from an adult with an advanced solid tumor such as melanoma, head and neck, liver or kidney cancer.

In DNA form, the CDR3 reads TGTGCCAGCAGCTTAGAGGCCCTAGCGGGAGATACGCAGTATTTT. It yields the protein CASSLEALAGDTQYF. The gene calls are TRBV7-2 and TRBJ2-3; 8 bases fit TRBD2. Losses at the gene ends were 1 base for V and 5 bases for J; bases not matched to a gene: 5. CDR3 length: 15 residues. The germline V gene encodes CDR1 SGHTA and CDR2 FQGNSA.

This clone has a handful of counts. The V and J genes are TRBV27 and TRBJ1-6, with a possible D match to TRBD1 (6 bases). The V and J ends lost 4 bases and 13 bases respectively, with 17 bases between them. CDR1 is MNHEY, CDR2 SMNVEV, per germline (reference sequence). CDR3 length: 14 residues. DNA of the CDR3: TGTGCCAGCAGTTGGTCAGGGGATCTGTCGCCCCTCCACTTT. It translates to CASSWSGDLSPLHF.

The chain recombines TRBV4-1 with TRBJ2-3; D may be TRBD1 (6 bases). This CDR3 comprises 15 residues. The V and J ends lost 4 bases and 4 bases respectively, with 15 bases between them. The germline V gene encodes CDR1 MGHRA and CDR2 YSYEKL. The CDR3 nucleotides are TGCGCCAGCAGCCTTGAACAGGGCCCCGCAGATACGCAGTATTTT. Its translation is CASSLEQGPADTQYF.

CDR3 protein: CASTLPSSGNTIYF. DNA for the CDR3: TGTGCCAGCACCCTCCCCAGCTCTGGAAACACCATATATTTT. V is TRBV28 and J is TRBJ1-3; unclear D gene. Germline V lookup: CDR1 MDHEN, CDR2 SYDVKM. The V end lost 7 bases, the J end lost 0 bases, and 10 bases lay between the germline ends. The CDR3 extends over 14 amino acids.

The V and J genes are TRBV28 and TRBJ2-7, with 9 bases aligning to TRBD1. CDR3 length: 14 amino acids. V lost 5 bases and J lost 7; bases outside the gene matches: 9. Germline V gives CDR1 MDHEN, CDR2 SYDVKM. CDR3 protein: CASSDGQGKREQYF. The CDR3 region has the DNA TGTGCCAGCAGTGATGGACAGGGGAAAAGGGAGCAGTACTTC.

V usage is TRBV5-1 and J usage is TRBJ2-5; D not certain. The CDR3 runs 13 residues. Trimming pared 4 bases from V and 1 base from J, leaving 8 bases between. Germline V gene lookup returns CDR1 SGHRS and CDR2 YFSETQ. The DNA for the CDR3 is TGCGCCAGCAGCGCCTTTAGCCAAGAGACCCAGTACTTC. This sequence encodes CASSAFSQETQYF.

The chain combines TRBV7-2 with TRBJ1-2; D gene uncertain. V lost 0 bases to trimming and J lost 2 bases, with 4 bases between them. There are 13 residues in the CDR3. CDR1 is SGHTA and CDR2 is FQGNSA in the germline V gene. The CDR3 spells CASSLARNYGYTF. The CDR3 DNA follows: TGTGCCAGCAGCTTAGCCAGGAACTATGGCTACACCTTC.

The genes are TRBV2 and TRBJ2-5; TRBD1 might be the D (5 bases). Germline lookup yields CDR1 SNHLY and CDR2 FYNNEI. The CDR3 runs to 19 residues. The V gene lost 6 bases and the J gene lost 2 bases, with 28 bases spanning the gap. CDR3 sequence reads: CASRKQVLRLFGFQETQYF. DNA for the CDR3: TGTGCCAGCAGGAAACAGGTTTTACGGCTCTTCGGATTTCAAGAGACCCAGTACTTC.

As DNA, the CDR3 is TGTGCCAGCAGCCAGGGGACTAGCGAGTTCCAAGAGACCCAGTACTTC. This translates into CASSQGTSEFQETQYF. The rearrangement links TRBV4-2 to TRBJ2-5, with 10 nucleotides matching TRBD2. Germline CDR1 and CDR2: LGHNA and YNFKEQ. The V gene end was trimmed by 3 bases and the J gene end by 1 base; junction bases not matched to a gene: 5. The CDR3 spans 16 residues.

The V and J genes are TRBV4-3 and TRBJ2-2; TRBD2 might be the D (6 bases). The CDR3 is made up of 18 amino acids. The germline V and J ends were trimmed by 1 base and 1 base, with 16 bases remaining between them. Germline CDR1 LGHNA, CDR2 YSLEER. For the CDR3, the DNA is TGCGCCAGCAGCCAAGGGGCACCCGGGAGACAGAACACCGGGGAGCTGTTTTTT. Amino acids: CASSQGAPGRQNTGELFF.

This chain joins TRBV6-6 and TRBJ2-7; no reliable D call. V was shortened by 2 bases and J by 0 bases, with 8 bases between the two germline ends. CDR1 and CDR2 (germline): MNHNY, SVGAGI (reference sequence). The CDR3 runs 14 residues. The CDR3 region is CASSYGPRSYEQYF. For the CDR3, the DNA is TGTGCCAGCAGTTACGGGCCCCGCTCCTACGAGCAGTACTTC.

The CDR3 is CASSLTYTQYF. In DNA, the CDR3 is TGCGCCAGCAGCTTGACCTATACGCAGTATTTT. The rearrangement uses TRBV5-1 and TRBJ2-3; D is unclear. Trimming left V 1 base short and J 7 bases short, with 4 bases between. The CDR3 spans 11 residues. In germline, CDR1 is SGHRS, CDR2 YFSETQ.

The chain recombines TRBV6-1 with TRBJ1-1; D remains unclear. The CDR3 runs to 16 residues. Germline CDR1 MNHNS, CDR2 SASEGT. The V end was cut by 0 bases, the J end by 4 bases, with 15 bases between. CDR3 loop: CASSEAGGKEGTEAFF. The CDR3 region has the DNA TGTGCCAGCAGTGAAGCGGGTGGGAAAGAGGGCACTGAAGCTTTCTTT.

The rearrangement joins TRBV7-8 to TRBJ1-1; TRBD1 might be the D (6 bases). The germline V and J ends were trimmed by 5 bases and 2 bases, with 9 bases remaining between them. CDR1 SGHVS and CDR2 FQNEAQ come from the germline V gene. This CDR3 spans 13 amino acids. The CDR3 protein is CASSRDTNTEAFF. DNA for the CDR3: TGTGCCAGCAGCCGGGACACCAACACTGAAGCTTTCTTT.

This clone was picked up many times. The genes are TRBV9 and TRBJ1-3; D remains ambiguous. Per germline, CDR1 SGDLS and CDR2 YYNGEE. With 0 bases removed from V and 0 bases from J, the gap between germline ends came to 7 bases. The CDR3 is 15 amino acids. The CDR3 sequence: CASSVGPASGNTIYF. The CDR3 DNA reads TGTGCCAGCAGCGTAGGTCCCGCCTCTGGAAACACCATATATTTT.

V and J are TRBV11-2 and TRBJ2-3, with 7 bases identical to TRBD2. The CDR3 spans 12 residues. The trim removed 4 bases at V and 6 bases at J, leaving 1 base unmatched. The germline CDR1 and CDR2 sequences are SGHAT and FQNNGV. The CDR3 nucleotides read TGTGCCAGCAGCTGGGGAGGGGATACGCAGTATTTT. Its protein product is CASSWGGDTQYF.

The V gene is TRBV5-4, the J gene TRBJ2-2; 9 bases match TRBD1. In germline, CDR1 is SGHNT, CDR2 YYREEE (reference sequence). The CDR3 has 14 residues. After removal of 4 bases from V and 5 bases from J, the junction contained 3 bases not matched to a gene. CDR3 in amino acids: CASSRQGGTGELFF. For the CDR3, the DNA is TGTGCCAGCAGCCGACAGGGGGGTACCGGGGAGCTGTTTTTT. The full variable domain, in which reference TRBV5-4 and TRBJ2-2 provide the parts outside the CDR3, is ETGVTQSPTHLIKTRGQQVTLRCSSQSGHNTVSWYQQALGQGPQFIFQYYREEENGRGNFPPRFSGLQFPNYSSELNVNALELDDSALYLCASSRQGGTGELFFGEGSRLTVL.

CDR3 protein: CASSKDGTPYEQYF. The CDR3 nucleotides are TGTGCCAGCAGCAAGGACGGGACTCCCTACGAGCAGTACTTC. V gene TRBV21-1 combines with J gene TRBJ2-7; TRBD2, the table's D call, lacks a check against the DNA. TRBV21-1 is a listed pseudogene. The CDR3 loop spans 14 amino acids.

The gene calls are TRBV28 and TRBJ2-2; TRBD2 agrees at 13 bases. Trimming at V came to 5 bases and at J to 4 bases, leaving 7 bases not matched to a gene. CDR1 and CDR2 from the germline V gene are MDHEN and SYDVKM. The CDR3 contains 17 residues. The CDR3 DNA follows: TGTGCCAGCAGTCCCGGACTAGCGGGAGTTCGCACCGGGGAGCTGTTTTTT. Translated, it gives CASSPGLAGVRTGELFF.

The chain is built from TRBV4-2 and TRBJ1-2; TRBD1 might be the D (6 bases). With 4 bases removed from V and 5 bases from J, the gap between germline ends came to 11 bases. The germline CDR1 and CDR2 sequences are LGHNA and YNFKEQ. The CDR3 is made up of 13 amino acids. This CDR3 is CASSRDRTYGYTF. In nucleotides, the CDR3 is TGTGCCAGCAGCCGAGACAGGACATATGGCTACACCTTC.

The rearrangement joins TRBV11-2 to TRBJ2-7, with D hard to call. V lost 5 bases and J 4 bases, leaving 6 bases between the germline ends. Germline CDR1 reads SGHAT; CDR2 reads FQNNGV. The CDR3 contains 11 residues. CDR3 loop: CASSLRYEQYF. CDR3 DNA: TGTGCCAGCAGCCTACGGTACGAGCAGTACTTC.

The chain links TRBV5-1 to TRBJ2-5; 13 bases line up with TRBD2. TRBJ2-7 explains the end of the DNA better; the J call may be wrong. Germline CDR1 and CDR2: SGHRS and YFSETQ. The CDR3 contains 16 residues. The CDR3 DNA reads as TGCGCCAGCAGCTTGGGGACTAGCGGGGGAGGACTCGAGCAGTACTTC. It encodes CASSLGTSGGGLEQYF.

V is TRBV6-1 and J is TRBJ1-5; 7 bases map to TRBD1. The CDR3 is made up of 14 amino acids. Germline trimming cut 6 bases from V and 8 bases from J; bases unmatched to any gene: 10. Germline assignment: CDR1 MNHNS and CDR2 SASEGT. DNA for the CDR3: TGTGCCAGCAGGAACGACAGGGCGGACGAGCCCCAGCATTTT. Encoded protein: CASRNDRADEPQHF.

This clone came up once. V usage is TRBV7-2 and J usage is TRBJ1-1, with no clear D. Germline loops: CDR1 SGHTA, CDR2 FQGNSA. Trimming cost V 1 base and J 0 bases, with 9 bases left between them. The CDR3 loop spans 15 amino acids. The CDR3 DNA reads as TGTGCCAGCAGCTTAGGTATAGAGATGAACACTGAAGCTTTCTTT. It translates to CASSLGIEMNTEAFF.

This chain connects TRBV5-4 to TRBJ2-3; D not resolved. Germline CDR1 is SGHNT and CDR2 is YYREEE (reference sequence). The CDR3 covers 15 residues. Trimming removed 0 bases from V and 0 bases from J, with 8 bases in between. The CDR3 DNA follows: TGTGCCAGCAGCTTGGCTGGTCCTAGCACAGATACGCAGTATTTT. It is translated as CASSLAGPSTDTQYF.

The chain has TRBV5-5 and TRBJ1-4, with 9 positions matching TRBD1. CDR1 SGHKS and CDR2 YYEKEE come from the germline V gene (reference sequence). The V gene end was trimmed by 4 bases and the J gene end by 4 bases; junction bases not matched to a gene: 11. The CDR3 has 17 amino acids. The CDR3 here is CASSQGQGGWNNEKLFF. The CDR3 DNA sequence: TGTGCCAGCAGCCAGGGACAGGGCGGTTGGAATAATGAAAAACTGTTTTTT.